The clone carrying this T cell receptor beta chain has a single count. The sample comes from a study of blood T cell repertoires in COVID-19. Whole-study context: Samples of COVID-19 (acute and convalescent) were obtained from the United States, Italy and Spain. Sources were T cells, B-cell-depleted T cells, or PBMCs; the material itself was cDNA or gDNA.

V was shortened by 6 bases and J by 5 bases, with 11 bases between the two germline ends. The CDR3 is made up of 13 amino acids. Germline V lookup: CDR1 SNHLY, CDR2 FYNNEI. Methods used by the authors: The assay estimated nucleated cells by amplifying reference gene primers. The table came from immunoSEQ multiplex PCR; TCRdb's copy has only in-frame clones and leaves some out. The D gene and trimming were derived from the DNA, and the V and J assignments and clone size from that table. The repertoire holds 100,000 to 120,000 clones, with around 82% as singletons. This clonotype was obtained from a woman aged 60-70 years with acute or convalescent COVID-19. V is TRBV2 and J is TRBJ1-5, with D perhaps TRBD1 (5 bases). The sequencing sample was made of peripheral blood. The CDR3 reads CASSLRQYQPQHF. CDR3 in DNA: TGTGCCAGCAGCCTACGACAGTATCAGCCCCAGCATTTT. Full variable domain (rest looked up from reference TRBV2 and TRBJ1-5): EPEVTQTPSHQVTQMGQEVILRCVPISNHLYFYWYRQILGQKVEFLVSFYNNEISEKSEIFDDQFSVERPDGSNFTLKIRSTKLEDSAMYFCASSLRQYQPQHFGDGTRLSIL.